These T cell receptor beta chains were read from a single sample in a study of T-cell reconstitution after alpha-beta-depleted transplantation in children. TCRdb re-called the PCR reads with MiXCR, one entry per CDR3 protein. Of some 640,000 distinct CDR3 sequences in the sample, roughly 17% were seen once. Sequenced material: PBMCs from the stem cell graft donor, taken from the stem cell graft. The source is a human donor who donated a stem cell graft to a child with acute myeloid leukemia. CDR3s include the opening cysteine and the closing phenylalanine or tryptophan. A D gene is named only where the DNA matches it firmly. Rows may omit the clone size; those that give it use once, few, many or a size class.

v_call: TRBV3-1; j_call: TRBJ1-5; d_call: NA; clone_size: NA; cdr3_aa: CASSPGGRGNQPQHF; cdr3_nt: TGTGCCAGCAGCCCCGGAGGACGGGGCAATCAGCCCCAGCATTTT
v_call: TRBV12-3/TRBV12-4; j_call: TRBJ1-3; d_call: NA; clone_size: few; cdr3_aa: CASSFKGRERGNTIYF; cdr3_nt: TGTGCCAGCAGTTTTAAGGGCCGGGAACGTGGAAACACCATATATTTT
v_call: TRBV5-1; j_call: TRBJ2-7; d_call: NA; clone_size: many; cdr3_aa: CASSWGLTETEQYF; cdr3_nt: TGCGCCAGCAGCTGGGGGTTGACAGAGACCGAGCAGTACTTC
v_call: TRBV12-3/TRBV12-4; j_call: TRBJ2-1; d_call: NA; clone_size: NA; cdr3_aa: CASSLAMDSPPLF; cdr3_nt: TGTGCCAGCAGTTTAGCAATGGACAGCCCTCCTCTCTTC
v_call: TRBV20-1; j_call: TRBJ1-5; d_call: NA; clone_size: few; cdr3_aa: CSARDPATGPNQPQHF; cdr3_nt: TGCAGTGCTAGAGATCCCGCGACAGGCCCCAATCAGCCCCAGCATTTT
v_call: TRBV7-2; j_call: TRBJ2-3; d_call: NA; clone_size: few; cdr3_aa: CASSQDLDTQYF; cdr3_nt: TGTGCCAGCAGCCAAGATCTGGATACGCAGTATTTT
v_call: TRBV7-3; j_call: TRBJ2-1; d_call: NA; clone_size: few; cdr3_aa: CASSLMDRDRNEQFF; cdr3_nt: TGTGCCAGCAGCTTAATGGATAGGGACCGCAATGAGCAGTTCTTC
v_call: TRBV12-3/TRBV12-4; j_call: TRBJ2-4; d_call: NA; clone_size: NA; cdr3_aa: CASSVIKNIQYF; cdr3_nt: TGTGCCAGCAGCGTCATTAAAAACATTCAGTACTTC
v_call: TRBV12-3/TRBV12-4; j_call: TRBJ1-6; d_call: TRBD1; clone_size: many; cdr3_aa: CASSRDRASPLHF; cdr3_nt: TGTGCCAGCAGTAGAGACAGGGCTTCACCCCTCCACTTT
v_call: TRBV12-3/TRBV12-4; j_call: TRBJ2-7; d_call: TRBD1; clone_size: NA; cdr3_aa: CASSPQGAHAYEQYF; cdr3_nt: TGTGCCAGCAGTCCACAGGGGGCGCATGCCTACGAGCAGTACTTC
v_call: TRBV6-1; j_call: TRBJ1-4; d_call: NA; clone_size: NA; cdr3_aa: CASSMTGTNEKLFF; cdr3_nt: TGTGCCAGCAGTATGACAGGAACTAATGAAAAACTGTTTTTT
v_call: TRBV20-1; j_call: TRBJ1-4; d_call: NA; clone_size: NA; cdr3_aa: CSARGGGSATNEKLFF; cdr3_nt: TGCAGTGCTAGAGGGGGGGGGAGTGCAACTAATGAAAAACTGTTTTTT
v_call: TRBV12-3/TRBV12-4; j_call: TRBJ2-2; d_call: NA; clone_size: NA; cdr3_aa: CASSFLGVWAGELFF; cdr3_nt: TGTGCCAGCAGTTTTCTAGGGGTTTGGGCCGGGGAGCTGTTTTTT
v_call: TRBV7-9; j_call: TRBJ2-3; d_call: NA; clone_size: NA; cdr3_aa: CASSPDLGPHTQYF; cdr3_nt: TGTGCCAGCAGCCCCGATCTAGGGCCCCATACGCAGTATTTT